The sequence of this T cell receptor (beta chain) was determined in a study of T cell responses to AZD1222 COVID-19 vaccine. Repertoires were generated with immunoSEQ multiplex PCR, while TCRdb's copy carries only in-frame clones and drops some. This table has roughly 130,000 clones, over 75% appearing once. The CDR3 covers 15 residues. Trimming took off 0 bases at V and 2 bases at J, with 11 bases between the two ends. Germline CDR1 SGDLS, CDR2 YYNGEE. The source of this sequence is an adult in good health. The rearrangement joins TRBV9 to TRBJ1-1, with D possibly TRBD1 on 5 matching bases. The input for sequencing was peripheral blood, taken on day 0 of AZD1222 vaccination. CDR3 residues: CASSVGDRRNTEAFF. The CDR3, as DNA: TGTGCCAGCAGCGTAGGGGACCGCCGAAACACTGAAGCTTTCTTT.